This T cell receptor (beta chain) was retrieved from a study of cytomegalovirus exposure and HLA in healthy donors. The donors were members of the validation cohort, which comprised 90 to 150 subjects and was separate from the first cohort of roughly 700 subjects. Here immunoSEQ multiplex PCR was the method, and the copy in TCRdb shows in-frame clones only, minus some. The table includes 250,000 to 350,000 clones, 70% to 90% detected once. This clone was seen a few times. The antigen is undetermined. The study's findings and limits: Reports showed the classifier diagnosing cytomegalovirus status with high specificity and sensitivity. It was found in a later analysis that first-cohort TCR clusters tended to co-occur in the 100 to 150 validation repertoires. Through in vitro validation, a few CMV-associated chains were shown to be specific for CMV antigens.

J lost 3 bases, V lost 1 base, and 0 bases had no gene match. In germline, CDR1 is LNHDA, CDR2 SQIVND (reference sequence). CDR3 size: 15 residues. The receptor's source is a woman under 30 in good health and CMV-seronegative. The specimen was PBMCs. The V and J genes are TRBV19 and TRBJ2-3, with 11 nucleotides matching TRBD2. CDR3 residues: CASSIVAGGTDTQYF. The CDR3 coding sequence is TGTGCCAGTAGTATAGTAGCGGGAGGGACAGATACGCAGTATTTT.